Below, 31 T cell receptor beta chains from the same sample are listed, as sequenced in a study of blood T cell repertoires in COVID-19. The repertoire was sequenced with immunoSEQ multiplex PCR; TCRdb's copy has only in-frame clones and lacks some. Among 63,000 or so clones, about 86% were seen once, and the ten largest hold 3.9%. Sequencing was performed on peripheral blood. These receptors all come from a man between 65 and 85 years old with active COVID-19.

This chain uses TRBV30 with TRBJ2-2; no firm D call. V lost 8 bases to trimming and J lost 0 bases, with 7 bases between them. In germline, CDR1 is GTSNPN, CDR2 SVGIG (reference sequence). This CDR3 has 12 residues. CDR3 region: CAGHANTGELFF. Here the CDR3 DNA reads TGTGCCGGCCACGCGAACACCGGGGAGCTGTTTTTT.

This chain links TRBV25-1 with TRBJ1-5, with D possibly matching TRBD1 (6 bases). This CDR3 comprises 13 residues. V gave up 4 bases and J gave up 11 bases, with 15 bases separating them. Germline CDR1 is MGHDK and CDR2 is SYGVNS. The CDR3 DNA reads TGTGCCAGCAGTGGCCAGGGGACACGGTCCCAGCATTTT. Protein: CASSGQGTRSQHF.

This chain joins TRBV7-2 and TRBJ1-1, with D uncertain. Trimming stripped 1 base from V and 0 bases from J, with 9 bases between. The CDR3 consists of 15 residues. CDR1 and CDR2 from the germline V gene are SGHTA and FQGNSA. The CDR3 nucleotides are TGTGCCAGCAGCTTAGGTGCGGGAATGAACACTGAAGCTTTCTTT. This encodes CASSLGAGMNTEAFF. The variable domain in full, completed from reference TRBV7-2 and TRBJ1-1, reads GAGVSQSPSNKVTEKGKDVELRCDPISGHTALYWYRQSLGQGLEFLIYFQGNSAPDKSGLPSDRFSAERTGGSVSTLTIQRTQQEDSAVYLCASSLGAGMNTEAFFGQGTRLTVV.

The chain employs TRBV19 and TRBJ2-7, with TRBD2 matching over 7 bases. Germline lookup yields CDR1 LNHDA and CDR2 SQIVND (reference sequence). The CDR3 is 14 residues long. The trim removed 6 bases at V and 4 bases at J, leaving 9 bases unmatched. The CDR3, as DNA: TGTGCCAGTAGGCCCCCCGGGAGGAGTTACGAGCAGTACTTC. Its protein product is CASRPPGRSYEQYF.

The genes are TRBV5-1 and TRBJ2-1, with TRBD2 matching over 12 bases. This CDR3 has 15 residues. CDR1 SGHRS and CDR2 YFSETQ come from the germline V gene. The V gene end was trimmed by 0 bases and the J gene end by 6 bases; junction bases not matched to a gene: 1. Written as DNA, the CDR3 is TGCGCCAGCAGCTTGGCTAGCGGGAGGGCCAATGAGCAGTTCTTC. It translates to CASSLASGRANEQFF. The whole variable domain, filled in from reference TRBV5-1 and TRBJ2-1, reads KAGVTQTPRYLIKTRGQQVTLSCSPISGHRSVSWYQQTPGQGLQFLFEYFSETQRNKGNFPGRFSGRQFSNSRSEMNVSTLELGDSALYLCASSLASGRANEQFFGPGTRLTVL.

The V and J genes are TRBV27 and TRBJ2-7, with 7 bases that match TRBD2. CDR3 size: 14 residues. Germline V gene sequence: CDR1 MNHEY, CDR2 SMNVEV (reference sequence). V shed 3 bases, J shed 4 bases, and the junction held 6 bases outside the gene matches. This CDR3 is CASSFREGWYEQYF. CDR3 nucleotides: TGTGCCAGCAGTTTTAGGGAGGGGTGGTACGAGCAGTACTTC.

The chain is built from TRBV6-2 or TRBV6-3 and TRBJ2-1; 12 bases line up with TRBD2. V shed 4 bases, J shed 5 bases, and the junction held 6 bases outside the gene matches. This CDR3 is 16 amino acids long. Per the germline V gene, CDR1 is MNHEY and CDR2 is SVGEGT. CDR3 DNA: TGTGCCAGCAGTTCGGTTCTAGCGGGGGGGCACAATGAGCAGTTCTTC. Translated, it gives CASSSVLAGGHNEQFF.

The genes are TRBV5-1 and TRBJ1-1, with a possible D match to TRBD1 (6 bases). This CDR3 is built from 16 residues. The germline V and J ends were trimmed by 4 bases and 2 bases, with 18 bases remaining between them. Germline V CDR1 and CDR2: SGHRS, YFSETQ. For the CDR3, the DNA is TGCGCCAGCAGCCCCTCGGGGAGGGGGTTCAACACTGAAGCTTTCTTT. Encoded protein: CASSPSGRGFNTEAFF.

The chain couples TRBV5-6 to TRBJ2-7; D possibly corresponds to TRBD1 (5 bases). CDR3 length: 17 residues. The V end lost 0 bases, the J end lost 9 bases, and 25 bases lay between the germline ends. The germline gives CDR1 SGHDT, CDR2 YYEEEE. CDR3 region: CASSLGRPPWTSTGQYF. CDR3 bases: TGTGCCAGCAGCTTGGGGCGACCTCCCTGGACCTCTACAGGGCAGTACTTC.

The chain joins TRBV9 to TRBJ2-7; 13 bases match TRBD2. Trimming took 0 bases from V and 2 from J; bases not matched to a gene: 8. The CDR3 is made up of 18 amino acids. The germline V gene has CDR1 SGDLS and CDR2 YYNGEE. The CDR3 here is CASSVGGGTSGTAYEQYF. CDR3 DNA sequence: TGTGCCAGCAGCGTAGGGGGTGGGACTAGCGGGACCGCCTACGAGCAGTACTTC.

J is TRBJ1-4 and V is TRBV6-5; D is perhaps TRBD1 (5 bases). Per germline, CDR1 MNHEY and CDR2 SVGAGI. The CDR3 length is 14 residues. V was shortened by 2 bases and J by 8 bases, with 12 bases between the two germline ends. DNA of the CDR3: TGTGCCAGCAGTTACGGGCAGGGTTCCGAAAAACTGTTTTTT. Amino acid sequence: CASSYGQGSEKLFF.

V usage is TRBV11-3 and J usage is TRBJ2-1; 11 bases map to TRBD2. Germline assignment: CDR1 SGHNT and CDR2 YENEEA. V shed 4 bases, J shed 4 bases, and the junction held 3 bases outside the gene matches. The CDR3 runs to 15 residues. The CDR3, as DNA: TGTGCCAGCAGCTCCGGACTAGCGGGTTACAATGAGCAGTTCTTC. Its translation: CASSSGLAGYNEQFF.

This CDR3 is CASLRVGGTDTQYF. CDR3 bases: TGTGCCAGCTTAAGGGTGGGAGGCACAGATACGCAGTATTTT. The genes are TRBV2 and TRBJ2-3; D may be TRBD2 (5 bases). The CDR3 consists of 14 residues. Between the trimmed V and J ends, which lost 8 bases and 1 base, there was a span of 13 bases. The germline CDR1 and CDR2 sequences are SNHLY and FYNNEI.

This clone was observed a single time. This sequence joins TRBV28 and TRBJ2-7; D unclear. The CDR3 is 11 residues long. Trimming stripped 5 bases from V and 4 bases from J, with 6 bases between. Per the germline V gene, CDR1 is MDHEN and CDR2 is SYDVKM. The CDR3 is CASSPRYEQYF. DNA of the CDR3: TGTGCCAGCAGTCCGAGGTACGAGCAGTACTTC. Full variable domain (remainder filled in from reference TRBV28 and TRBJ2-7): DVKVTQSSRYLVKRTGEKVFLECVQDMDHENMFWYRQDPGLGLRLIYFSYDVKMKEKGDIPEGYSVSREKKERFSLILESASTNQTSMYLCASSPRYEQYFGPGTRLTVT.

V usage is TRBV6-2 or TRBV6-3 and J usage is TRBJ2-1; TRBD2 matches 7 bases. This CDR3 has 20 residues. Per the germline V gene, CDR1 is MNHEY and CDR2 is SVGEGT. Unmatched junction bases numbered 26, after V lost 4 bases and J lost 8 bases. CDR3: CASSSAYGGAGSPIRDEQFF. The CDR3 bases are TGTGCCAGCAGTTCGGCCTACGGAGGAGCGGGGTCCCCCATTAGAGATGAGCAGTTCTTC.

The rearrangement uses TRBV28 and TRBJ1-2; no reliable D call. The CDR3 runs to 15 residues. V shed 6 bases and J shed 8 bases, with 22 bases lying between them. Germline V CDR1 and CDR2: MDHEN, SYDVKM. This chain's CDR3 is CASRPSGIGYHGYTF. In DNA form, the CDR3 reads TGTGCCAGCAGACCCTCGGGTATTGGGTATCACGGCTACACCTTC.

The CDR3 bases are TGTGCCAGCAGTAGGACAACAGGGTTAAATTCACCCCTCCACTTT. Protein: CASSRTTGLNSPLHF. The chain combines TRBV27 with TRBJ1-6, with D possibly TRBD1 on 6 matching bases. The CDR3 runs to 15 residues. Trimming cost V 5 bases and J 7 bases, with 15 bases left between them. Germline V gene sequence: CDR1 MNHEY, CDR2 SMNVEV (reference sequence).

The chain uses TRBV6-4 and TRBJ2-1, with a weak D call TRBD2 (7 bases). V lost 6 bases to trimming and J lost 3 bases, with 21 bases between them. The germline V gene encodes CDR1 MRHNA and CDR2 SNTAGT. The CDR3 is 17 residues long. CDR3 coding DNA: TGTGCCAGCAGCGGACCAGCTAGGGGGGGCCGCTACAATGAGCAGTTCTTC. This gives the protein CASSGPARGGRYNEQFF.

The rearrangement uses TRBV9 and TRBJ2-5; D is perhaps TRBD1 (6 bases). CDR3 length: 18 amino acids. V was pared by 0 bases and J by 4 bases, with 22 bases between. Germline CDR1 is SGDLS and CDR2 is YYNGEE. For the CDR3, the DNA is TGTGCCAGCAGCGTAGGGGCAGGGGATATTTTTACTTTAGAGACCCAGTACTTC. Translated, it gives CASSVGAGDIFTLETQYF.

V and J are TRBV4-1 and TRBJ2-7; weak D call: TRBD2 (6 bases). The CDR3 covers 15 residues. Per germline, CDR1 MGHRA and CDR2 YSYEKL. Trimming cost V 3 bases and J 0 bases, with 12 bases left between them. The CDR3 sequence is CASSQVASVSYEQYF. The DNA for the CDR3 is TGCGCCAGCAGCCAGGTGGCTAGCGTCTCCTACGAGCAGTACTTC.

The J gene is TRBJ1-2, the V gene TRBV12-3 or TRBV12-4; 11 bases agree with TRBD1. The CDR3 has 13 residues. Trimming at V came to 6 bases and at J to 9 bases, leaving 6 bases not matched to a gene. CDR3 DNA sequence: TGTGCCAGCAGCAACGGACAGGGGGCTCGCTACACCTTC. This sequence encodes CASSNGQGARYTF.

In nucleotides, the CDR3 is TGTGCCAGCAGCTTGGCGGACAGGGATTACAATGAGCAGTTCTTC. Encoded protein: CASSLADRDYNEQFF. The V call is TRBV5-4, the J call TRBJ2-1; 8 nucleotides align to TRBD1. This CDR3 contains 15 residues. The germline V gene encodes CDR1 SGHNT and CDR2 YYREEE (reference sequence). J was trimmed by 4 bases and V by 0 bases; bases with no gene match: 3. Full variable domain (outside the CDR3, taken from reference TRBV5-4 and TRBJ2-1): ETGVTQSPTHLIKTRGQQVTLRCSSQSGHNTVSWYQQALGQGPQFIFQYYREEENGRGNFPPRFSGLQFPNYSSELNVNALELDDSALYLCASSLADRDYNEQFFGPGTRLTVL.

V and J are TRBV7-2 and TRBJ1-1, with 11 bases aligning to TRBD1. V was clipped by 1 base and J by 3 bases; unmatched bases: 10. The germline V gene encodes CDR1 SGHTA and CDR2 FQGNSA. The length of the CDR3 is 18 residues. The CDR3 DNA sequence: TGTGCCAGCAGCTTAGTTGGACAGGGGGCGCCGTGGGACACTGAAGCTTTCTTT. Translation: CASSLVGQGAPWDTEAFF.

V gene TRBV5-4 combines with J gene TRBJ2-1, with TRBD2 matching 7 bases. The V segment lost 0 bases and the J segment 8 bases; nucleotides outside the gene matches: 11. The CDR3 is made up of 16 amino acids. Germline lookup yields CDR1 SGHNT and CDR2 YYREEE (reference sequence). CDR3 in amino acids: CASSLDGLGGSHEQFF. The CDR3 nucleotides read TGTGCCAGCAGCTTGGATGGTCTGGGCGGGAGCCATGAGCAGTTCTTC.

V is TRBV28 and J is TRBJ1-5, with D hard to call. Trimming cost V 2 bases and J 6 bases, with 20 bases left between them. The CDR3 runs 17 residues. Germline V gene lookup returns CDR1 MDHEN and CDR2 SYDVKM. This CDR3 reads CASSLGLRAGWGQPQHF. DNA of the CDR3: TGTGCCAGCAGTTTAGGGTTGAGGGCAGGATGGGGTCAGCCCCAGCATTTT.

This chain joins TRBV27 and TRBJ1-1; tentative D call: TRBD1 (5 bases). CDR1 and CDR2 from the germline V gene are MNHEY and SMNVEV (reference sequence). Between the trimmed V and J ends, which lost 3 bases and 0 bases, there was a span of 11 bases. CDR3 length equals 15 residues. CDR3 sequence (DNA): TGTGCCAGCAGTTTGGGGCAAGCCCTGAACACTGAAGCTTTCTTT. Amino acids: CASSLGQALNTEAFF.

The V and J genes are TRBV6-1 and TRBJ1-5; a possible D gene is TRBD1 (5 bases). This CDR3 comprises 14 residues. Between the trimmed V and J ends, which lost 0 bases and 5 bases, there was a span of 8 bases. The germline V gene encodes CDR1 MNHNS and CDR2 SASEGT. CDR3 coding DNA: TGTGCCAGCAGTGAAGCTGGGGCATATCAGCCCCAGCATTTT. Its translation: CASSEAGAYQPQHF.

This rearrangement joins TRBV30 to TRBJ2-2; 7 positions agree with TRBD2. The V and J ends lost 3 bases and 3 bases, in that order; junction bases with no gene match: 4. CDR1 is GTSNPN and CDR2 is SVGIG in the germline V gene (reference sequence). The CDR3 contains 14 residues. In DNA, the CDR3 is TGTGCCTGGAGGGGCCGGGGGGACACCGGGGAGCTGTTTTTT. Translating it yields CAWRGRGDTGELFF.

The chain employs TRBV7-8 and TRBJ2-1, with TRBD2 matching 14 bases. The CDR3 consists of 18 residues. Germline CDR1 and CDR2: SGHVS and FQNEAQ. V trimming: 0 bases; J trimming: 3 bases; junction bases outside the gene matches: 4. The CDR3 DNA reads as TGTGCCAGCAGCTTAGCGGGACTAGCGGGGGCCCTCTACAATGAGCAGTTCTTC. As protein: CASSLAGLAGALYNEQFF.

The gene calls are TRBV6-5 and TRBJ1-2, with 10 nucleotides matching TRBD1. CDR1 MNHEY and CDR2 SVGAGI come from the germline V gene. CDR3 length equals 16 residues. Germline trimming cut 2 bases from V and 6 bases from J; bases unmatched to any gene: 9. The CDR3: CASSYAGTGEGNGYTF. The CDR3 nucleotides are TGTGCCAGCAGTTACGCCGGGACAGGGGAAGGAAATGGCTACACCTTC.

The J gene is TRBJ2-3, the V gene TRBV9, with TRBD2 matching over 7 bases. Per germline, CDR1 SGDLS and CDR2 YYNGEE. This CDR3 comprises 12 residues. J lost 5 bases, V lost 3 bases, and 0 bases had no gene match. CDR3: CASSASGDTQYF. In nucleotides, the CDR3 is TGTGCCAGCAGCGCTAGCGGAGATACGCAGTATTTT.